These 8 T cell receptor beta chains came from one sample sequenced in a study of stem cell transplantation in POMP-related autoinflammatory disease. The data were produced by immunoSEQ multiplex PCR, yet TCRdb's version contains in-frame clones alone and is incomplete. The sample contains some 68,000 clones, roughly 90% of which appear only once. The sample here was CD4+ T cells from PBMCs, taken after stem cell transplantation. The receptors come from a human patient with POMP-related autoinflammation and immune dysregulation (PRAID). The graft donor may have given rise to some T cells.

The V call is TRBV19, the J call TRBJ2-7; 11 bases map to TRBD2. Germline V lookup: CDR1 LNHDA, CDR2 SQIVND (reference sequence). V trimming: 3 bases; J trimming: 6 bases; junction bases outside the gene matches: 19. The CDR3 is 19 residues long. CDR3 sequence: CASSIRPGLIGTSGPEQYF. The CDR3 DNA reads as TGTGCCAGTAGTATTCGACCGGGACTTATCGGGACTAGCGGCCCCGAGCAGTACTTC.

This chain connects TRBV5-4 to TRBJ1-3; 8 positions agree with TRBD1. Germline-derived CDR1 and CDR2 are SGHNT and YYREEE (reference sequence). This CDR3 contains 15 residues. J gave up 0 bases and V 2 bases, and 1 base lay outside the gene matches. The CDR3 DNA follows: TGTGCCAGCAGCTTCGACAGGGGCTCTGGAAACACCATATATTTT. Its translation is CASSFDRGSGNTIYF.

This chain links TRBV7-8 with TRBJ2-7; 7 bases agree with TRBD1. V lost 3 bases, J lost 3 bases, and 5 bases stayed unmatched. CDR3 length: 14 amino acids. From germline, CDR1 is SGHVS and CDR2 FQNEAQ. CDR3 amino acids: CASSFDRVDYEQYF. Here the CDR3 DNA reads TGTGCCAGCAGCTTCGACAGGGTGGACTACGAGCAGTACTTC.

The chain has TRBV6-5 and TRBJ2-7; D tentatively reads TRBD1 or TRBD2 (7 bases each). The CDR3 runs to 14 residues. V lost 6 bases and J lost 0, with 12 bases in between. Germline CDR1 reads MNHEY; CDR2 reads SVGAGI. CDR3 bases: TGTGCCAGCAGGGGGGGGACAGCCTCCTACGAGCAGTACGTC. Translation gives CASRGGTASYEQYV.

The chain employs TRBV19 and TRBJ2-1, with TRBD1 as a possible D gene (7 bases). V dropped 3 bases and J dropped 8 bases, with 17 bases sitting between them. This CDR3 has 15 amino acids. Germline V CDR1 and CDR2: LNHDA, SQIVND (reference sequence). In nucleotides, the CDR3 is TGTGCCAGTAGTATTCGCCAGGGGGGTTTGGATGAGCAGTTCTTC. Amino acid sequence: CASSIRQGGLDEQFF.

The chain employs TRBV27 and TRBJ1-4; 8 bases line up with TRBD1. In germline, CDR1 is MNHEY, CDR2 SMNVEV (reference sequence). With 6 bases clipped from V and 2 bases from J, the junction kept 11 bases outside the gene matches. This CDR3 has 17 amino acids. CDR3 loop: CASRMTGDSRTNEKLFF. In DNA, the CDR3 is TGTGCCAGCAGGATGACAGGGGATAGTAGGACTAATGAAAAACTGTTTTTT.

This chain connects TRBV10-3 to TRBJ1-2, with D tentatively TRBD1 (5 bases). The CDR3 spans 15 residues. V was cut by 0 bases and J by 5 bases, with 13 bases left in between. CDR1 and CDR2 (germline): ENHRY, SYGVKD. CDR3 protein: CAISESSREGYGYTF. The CDR3 nucleotides are TGTGCCATCAGTGAGTCCTCCAGGGAGGGGTATGGCTACACCTTC.

This chain links TRBV29-1 with TRBJ2-4; TRBD2 might be the D (6 bases). The CDR3 has 13 amino acids. Germline-derived CDR1 and CDR2 are SQVTM and ANQGSEA. Deletions cut 4 bases from V and 3 bases from J, with 10 bases between. Here the CDR3 DNA reads TGCAGCGTTGGCTCGGACTACAAAAACATTCAGTACTTC. Its protein is CSVGSDYKNIQYF.